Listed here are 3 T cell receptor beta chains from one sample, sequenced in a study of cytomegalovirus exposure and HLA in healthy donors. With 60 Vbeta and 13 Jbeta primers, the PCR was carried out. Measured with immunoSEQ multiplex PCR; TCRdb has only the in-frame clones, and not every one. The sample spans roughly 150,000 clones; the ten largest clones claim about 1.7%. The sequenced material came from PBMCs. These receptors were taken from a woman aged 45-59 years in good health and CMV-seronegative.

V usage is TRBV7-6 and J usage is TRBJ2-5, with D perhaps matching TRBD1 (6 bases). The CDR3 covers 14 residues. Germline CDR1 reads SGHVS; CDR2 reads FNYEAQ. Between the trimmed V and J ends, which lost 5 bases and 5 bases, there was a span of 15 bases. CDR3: CASSPLQGAETQYF. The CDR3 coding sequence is TGTGCCAGCAGCCCTCTACAGGGAGCGGAGACCCAGTACTTC. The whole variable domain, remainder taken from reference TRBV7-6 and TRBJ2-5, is GAGVSQSPRYKVTKRGQDVALRCDPISGHVSLYWYRQALGQGPEFLTYFNYEAQQDKSGLPNDRFSAERPEGSISTLTIQRTEQRDSAMYRCASSPLQGAETQYFGPGTRLLVL.

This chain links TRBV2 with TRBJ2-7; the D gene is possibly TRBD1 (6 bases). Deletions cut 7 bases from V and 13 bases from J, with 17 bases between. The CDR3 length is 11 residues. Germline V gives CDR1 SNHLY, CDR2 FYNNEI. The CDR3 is CASKQEGDEYF. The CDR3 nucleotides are TGTGCCAGCAAACAAGAGGGGGATGAATACTTC.

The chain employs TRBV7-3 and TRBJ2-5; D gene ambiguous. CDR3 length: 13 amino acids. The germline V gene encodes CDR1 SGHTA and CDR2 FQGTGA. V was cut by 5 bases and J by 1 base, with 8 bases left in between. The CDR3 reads CASSLSVQETQYF. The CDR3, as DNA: TGTGCCAGCAGCCTCAGCGTCCAAGAGACCCAGTACTTC.